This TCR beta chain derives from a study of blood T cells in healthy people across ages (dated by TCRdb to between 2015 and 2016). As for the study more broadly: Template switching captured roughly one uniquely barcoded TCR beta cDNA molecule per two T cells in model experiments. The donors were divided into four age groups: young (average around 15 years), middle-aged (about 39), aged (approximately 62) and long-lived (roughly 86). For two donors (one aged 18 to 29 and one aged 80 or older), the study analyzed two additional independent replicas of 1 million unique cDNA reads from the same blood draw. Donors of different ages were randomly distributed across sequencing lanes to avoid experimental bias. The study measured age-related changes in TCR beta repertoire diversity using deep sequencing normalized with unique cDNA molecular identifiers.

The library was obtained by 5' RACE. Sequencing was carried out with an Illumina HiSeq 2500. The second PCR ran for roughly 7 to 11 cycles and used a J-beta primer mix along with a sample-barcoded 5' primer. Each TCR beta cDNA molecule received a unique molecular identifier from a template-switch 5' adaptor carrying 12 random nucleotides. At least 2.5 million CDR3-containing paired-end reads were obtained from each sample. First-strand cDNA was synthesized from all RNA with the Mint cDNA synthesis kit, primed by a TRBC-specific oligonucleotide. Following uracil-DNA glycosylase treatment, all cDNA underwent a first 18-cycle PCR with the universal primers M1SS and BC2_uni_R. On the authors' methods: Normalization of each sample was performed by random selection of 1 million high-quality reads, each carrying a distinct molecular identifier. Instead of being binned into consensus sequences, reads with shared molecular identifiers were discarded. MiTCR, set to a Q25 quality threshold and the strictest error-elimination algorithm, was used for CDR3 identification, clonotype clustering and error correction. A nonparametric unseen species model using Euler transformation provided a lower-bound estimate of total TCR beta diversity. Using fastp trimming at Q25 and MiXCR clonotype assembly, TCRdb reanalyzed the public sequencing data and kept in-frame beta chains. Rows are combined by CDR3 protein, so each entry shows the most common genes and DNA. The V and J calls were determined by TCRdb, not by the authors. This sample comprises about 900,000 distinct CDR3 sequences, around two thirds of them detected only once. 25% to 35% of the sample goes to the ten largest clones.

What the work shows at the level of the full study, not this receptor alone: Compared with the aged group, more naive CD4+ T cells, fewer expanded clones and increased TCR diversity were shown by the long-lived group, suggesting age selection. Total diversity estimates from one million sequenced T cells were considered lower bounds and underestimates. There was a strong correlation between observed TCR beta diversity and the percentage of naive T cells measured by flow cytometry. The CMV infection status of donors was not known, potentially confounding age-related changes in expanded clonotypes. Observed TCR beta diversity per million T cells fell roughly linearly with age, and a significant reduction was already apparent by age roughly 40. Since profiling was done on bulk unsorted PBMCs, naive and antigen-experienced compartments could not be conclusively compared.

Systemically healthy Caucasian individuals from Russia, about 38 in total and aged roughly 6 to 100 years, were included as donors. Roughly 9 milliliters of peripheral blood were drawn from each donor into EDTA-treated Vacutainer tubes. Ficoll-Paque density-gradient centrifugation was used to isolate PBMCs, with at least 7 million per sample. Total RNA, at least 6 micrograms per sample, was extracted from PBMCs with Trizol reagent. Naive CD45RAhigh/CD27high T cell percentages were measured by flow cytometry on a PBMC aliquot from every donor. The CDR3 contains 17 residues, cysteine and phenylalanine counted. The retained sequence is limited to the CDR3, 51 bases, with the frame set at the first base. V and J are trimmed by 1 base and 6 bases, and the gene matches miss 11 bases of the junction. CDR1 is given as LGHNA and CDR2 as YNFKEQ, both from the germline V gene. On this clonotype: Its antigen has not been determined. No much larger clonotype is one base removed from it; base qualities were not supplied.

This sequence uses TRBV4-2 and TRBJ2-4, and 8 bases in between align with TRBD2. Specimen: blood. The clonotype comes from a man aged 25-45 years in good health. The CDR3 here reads CASSQVIASGGGNIQYF. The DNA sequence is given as TGTGCCAGCAGCCAAGTAATAGCGAGCGGGGGAGGAAACATTCAGTACTTC.